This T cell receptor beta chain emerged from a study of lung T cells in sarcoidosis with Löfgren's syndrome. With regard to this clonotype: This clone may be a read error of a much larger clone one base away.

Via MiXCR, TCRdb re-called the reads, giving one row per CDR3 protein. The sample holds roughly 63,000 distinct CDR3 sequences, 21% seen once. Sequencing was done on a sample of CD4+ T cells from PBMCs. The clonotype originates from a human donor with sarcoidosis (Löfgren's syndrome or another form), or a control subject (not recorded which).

The CDR3 protein is CASSWDGADDIQYF. The CDR3 coding sequence is TGTGCCAGCAGTTGGGACGGGGCAGATGACATTCAGTACTTC. The chain couples TRBV27 to TRBJ2-4; the D gene could be TRBD1 or TRBD2 (5 bases each). Per the germline V gene, CDR1 is MNHEY and CDR2 is SMNVEV (reference sequence). Trimming left V 4 bases short and J 8 bases short, with 15 bases between. This CDR3 region has 14 residues.